Detailed here is one T cell receptor beta chain. Its antigen remains unknown. Amplification used 60 Vbeta primers and 13 Jbeta primers. The repertoire was sequenced with immunoSEQ multiplex PCR; TCRdb's copy has only in-frame clones and lacks some. Its table lists about 150,000 clones. This sample stems from a study of cytomegalovirus exposure and HLA in healthy donors. Study results and limitations: Rarity marked most TCR sequences, yet some public TCRs occurred in many donors. Accurate prediction of most subjects' HLA-A and HLA-B alleles from TCR beta sequences was reported.

The V gene's germline CDR1 is MNHNY and CDR2 SVGAGI (reference sequence). The CDR3 sequence is 13 residues long. V was shortened by 5 bases and J by 7 bases, with 12 bases between the two germline ends. The receptor's source is a woman aged 45 to 65 in good health and CMV-seronegative. J is TRBJ2-1 and V is TRBV6-6; tentative D call: TRBD1 (6 bases). Sequenced sample: PBMCs. Here the CDR3 reads CASSQITGNEQFF. The DNA for the CDR3 is TGTGCCAGCAGTCAAATCACAGGGAATGAGCAGTTCTTC.